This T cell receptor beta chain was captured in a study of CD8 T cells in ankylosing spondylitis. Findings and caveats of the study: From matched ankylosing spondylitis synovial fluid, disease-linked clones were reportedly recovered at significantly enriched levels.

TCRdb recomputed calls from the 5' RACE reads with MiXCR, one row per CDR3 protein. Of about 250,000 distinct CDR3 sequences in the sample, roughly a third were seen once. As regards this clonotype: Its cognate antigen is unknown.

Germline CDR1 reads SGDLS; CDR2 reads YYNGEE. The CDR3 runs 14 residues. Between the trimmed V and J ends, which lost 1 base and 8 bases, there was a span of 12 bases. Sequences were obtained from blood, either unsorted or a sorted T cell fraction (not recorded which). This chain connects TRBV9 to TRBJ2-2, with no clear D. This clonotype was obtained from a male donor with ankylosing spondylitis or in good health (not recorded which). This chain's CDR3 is CASSVPLQGGELFF. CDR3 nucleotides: TGTGCCAGCAGCGTACCACTTCAAGGGGGGGAGCTGTTTTTT.